Listed below are T cell receptor beta chains from one sample, sequenced in a study of blood T cell repertoires in COVID-19. The data were produced by immunoSEQ multiplex PCR, yet TCRdb's version contains in-frame clones alone and is incomplete. The repertoire holds over 85,000 clones, with approximately 90% as singletons. Sequenced input: peripheral blood. The receptors originated from a man between 45 and 60 years old with active COVID-19. Both conserved end residues are trimmed from each CDR3. Fields, in order: J gene, V gene, D gene, CDR3 protein. The D gene is left open where the match is weak.

J gene: TRBJ2-3; V gene: TRBV18; D gene: TRBD2; CDR3 protein: ASSPLSILKSGGRTDTQY
J gene: TRBJ1-3; V gene: TRBV5-1; D gene: -; CDR3 protein: ASSLAGYGNTIY
J gene: TRBJ1-4; V gene: TRBV29-1; D gene: -; CDR3 protein: SVEVRTSTNEKLF
J gene: TRBJ2-5; V gene: TRBV28; D gene: TRBD2; CDR3 protein: ASKKAGGKQETQY
J gene: TRBJ1-4; V gene: TRBV5-6; D gene: TRBD1; CDR3 protein: ASSRIGQGEKLF
J gene: TRBJ1-2; V gene: TRBV14; D gene: -; CDR3 protein: ASSQAQNYGYT
J gene: TRBJ2-7; V gene: TRBV6-2/TRBV6-3; D gene: TRBD1; CDR3 protein: ASSDPGQGSSYEQY
J gene: TRBJ1-3; V gene: TRBV7-9; D gene: -; CDR3 protein: ASSPRRGASGNTIY
J gene: TRBJ2-7; V gene: TRBV20-1; D gene: TRBD1; CDR3 protein: SASADRDSEQY
J gene: TRBJ2-3; V gene: TRBV5-1; D gene: TRBD1; CDR3 protein: ASMLGQGSDTQY